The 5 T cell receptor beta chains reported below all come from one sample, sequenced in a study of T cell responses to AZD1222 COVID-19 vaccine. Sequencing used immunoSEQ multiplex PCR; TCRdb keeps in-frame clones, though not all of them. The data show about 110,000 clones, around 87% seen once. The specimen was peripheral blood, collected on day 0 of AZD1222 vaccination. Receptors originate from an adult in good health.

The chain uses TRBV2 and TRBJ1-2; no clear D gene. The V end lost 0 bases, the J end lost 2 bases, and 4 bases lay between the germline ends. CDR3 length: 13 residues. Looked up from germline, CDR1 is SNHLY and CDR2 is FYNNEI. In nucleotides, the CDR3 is TGTGCCAGCAGTGAAGCCTACAACTATGGCTACACCTTC. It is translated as CASSEAYNYGYTF.

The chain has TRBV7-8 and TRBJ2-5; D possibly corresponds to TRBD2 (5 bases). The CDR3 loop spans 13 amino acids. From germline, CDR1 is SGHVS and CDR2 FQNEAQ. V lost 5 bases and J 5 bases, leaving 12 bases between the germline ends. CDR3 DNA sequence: TGTGCCAGCAGCCGAGGTAGCGCGGAGACCCAGTACTTC. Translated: CASSRGSAETQYF.

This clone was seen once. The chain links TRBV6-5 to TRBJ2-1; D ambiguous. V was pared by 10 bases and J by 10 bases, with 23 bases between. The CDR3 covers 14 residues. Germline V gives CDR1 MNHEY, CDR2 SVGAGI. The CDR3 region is CATSSPYPSKEQFF. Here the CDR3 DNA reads TGTGCCACCTCCTCCCCCTATCCCTCCAAGGAGCAGTTCTTC.

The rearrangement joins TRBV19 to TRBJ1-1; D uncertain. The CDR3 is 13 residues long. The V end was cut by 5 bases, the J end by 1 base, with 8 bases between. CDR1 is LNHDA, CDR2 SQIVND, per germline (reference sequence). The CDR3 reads CASSGKRNTEAFF. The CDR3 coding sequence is TGTGCCAGTAGTGGGAAGCGGAACACTGAAGCTTTCTTT.

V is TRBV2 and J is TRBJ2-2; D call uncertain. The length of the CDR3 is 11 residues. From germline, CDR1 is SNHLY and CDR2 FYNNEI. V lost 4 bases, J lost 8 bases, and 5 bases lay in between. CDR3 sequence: CASSVLGELFF. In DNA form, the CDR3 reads TGTGCCAGCAGTGTACTTGGGGAGCTGTTTTTT.